This TCR beta chain was sequenced during a study of response to subunit inactivated influenza vaccine. Findings and caveats of the study: It was the authors' suggestion that each seasonal influenza vaccination recruits few new T cells.

The CDR3 covers 19 residues. V shed 2 bases and J 2 bases; nucleotides not matched to a gene: 15. Germline CDR1 is GTSNPN and CDR2 is SVGIG (reference sequence). About this clonotype itself: What it recognizes is unknown.

MiXCR, run by TCRdb on the RT-PCR reads, gives a single entry per CDR3 protein. The data contain hundreds of thousands of distinct CDR3 sequences, 9% to 15% of them seen just once; the ten biggest clones take up 7.5% to 10%. The input for sequencing was non-naive T cells sorted from PBMCs, taken 14 to 15 days before vaccination. The rearrangement links TRBV30 to TRBJ2-6, with 7 bases that match TRBD2. This TCR derives from a man aged 45-65 years who received an inactivated influenza vaccine. The CDR3: CAWSSLRRAGRAGANVLTF. CDR3 sequence (DNA): TGTGCCTGGAGTAGTTTGAGGCGAGCGGGAAGGGCTGGGGCCAACGTCCTGACTTTC.